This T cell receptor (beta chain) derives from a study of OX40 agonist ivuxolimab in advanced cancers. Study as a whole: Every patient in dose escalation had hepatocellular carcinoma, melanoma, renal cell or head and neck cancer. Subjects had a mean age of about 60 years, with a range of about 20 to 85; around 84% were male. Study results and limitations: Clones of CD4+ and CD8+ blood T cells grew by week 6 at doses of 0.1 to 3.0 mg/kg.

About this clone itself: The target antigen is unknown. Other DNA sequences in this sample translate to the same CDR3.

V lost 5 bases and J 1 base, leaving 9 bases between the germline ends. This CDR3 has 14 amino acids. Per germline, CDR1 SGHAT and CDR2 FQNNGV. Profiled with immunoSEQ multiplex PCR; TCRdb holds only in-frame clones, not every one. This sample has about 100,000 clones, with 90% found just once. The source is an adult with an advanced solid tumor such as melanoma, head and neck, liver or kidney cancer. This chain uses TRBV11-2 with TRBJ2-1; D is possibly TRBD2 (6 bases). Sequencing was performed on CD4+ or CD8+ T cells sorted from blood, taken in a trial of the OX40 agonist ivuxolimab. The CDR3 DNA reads TGTGCCAGCAGCCTCGGGAGTTCCTACAATGAGCAGTTCTTC. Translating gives CASSLGSSYNEQFF.